The sequence of this T cell receptor (beta chain) was determined in a study of T cell clonotyping in hematopoietic cell transplantation. Study findings and constraints: No sorting was done, leaving CD4 and CD8 contributions mixed.

A word on this clone: Its target is not known.

The CDR3 runs to 13 residues. Germline V CDR1 and CDR2: GTSNPN, SVGIG (reference sequence). V was clipped by 8 bases and J by 3 bases; unmatched bases: 9. Method: immunoSEQ multiplex PCR; TCRdb's copy keeps in-frame clones and lacks some. In the table there are roughly 9,300 clones, approximately 87% of which are singletons. The chain uses TRBV30 and TRBJ2-7, with 8 bases that match TRBD1. This sequence originates from a human patient who had an allogeneic stem cell transplant, so the T cells may come from the graft donor. The donor label of this sample is uncertain. Some clones in this sample may be carry-over from other donors' samples. Sequencing was performed on PBMCs, taken 180 days after allogeneic stem cell transplant. CDR3 sequence: CAATGTGLYEQYF. CDR3 coding DNA: TGTGCCGCGACCGGGACAGGCCTCTACGAGCAGTACTTC.